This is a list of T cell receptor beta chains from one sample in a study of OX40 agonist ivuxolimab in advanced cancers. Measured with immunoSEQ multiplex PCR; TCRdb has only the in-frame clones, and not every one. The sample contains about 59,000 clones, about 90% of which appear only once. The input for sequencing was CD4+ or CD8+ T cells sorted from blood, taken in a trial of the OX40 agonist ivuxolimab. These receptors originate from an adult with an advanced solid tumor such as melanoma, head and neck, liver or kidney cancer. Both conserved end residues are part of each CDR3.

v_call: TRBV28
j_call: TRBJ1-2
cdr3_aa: CASTRPGYGYTF

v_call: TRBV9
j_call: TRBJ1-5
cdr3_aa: CASSAPNGPQHF

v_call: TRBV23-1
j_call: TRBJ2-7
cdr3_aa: CASSQSRGAGGTPQYF

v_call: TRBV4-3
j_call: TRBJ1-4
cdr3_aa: CASSQGRGFATNEKLFF

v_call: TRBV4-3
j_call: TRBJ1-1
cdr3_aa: CASSQDLPYEAFF

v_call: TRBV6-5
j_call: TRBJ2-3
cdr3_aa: CASSYPSARDTQYF

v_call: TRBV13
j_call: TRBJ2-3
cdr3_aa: CASSLYMGADTQYF

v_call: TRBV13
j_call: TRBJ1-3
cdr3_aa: CASSLPTLGNTIYF

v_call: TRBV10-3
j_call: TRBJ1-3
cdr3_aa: CAISGDGNTIYF

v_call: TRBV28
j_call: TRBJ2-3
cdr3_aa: CASTQTNGLVVLDTQYF

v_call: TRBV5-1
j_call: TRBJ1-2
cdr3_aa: CASSDGQGIGYTF

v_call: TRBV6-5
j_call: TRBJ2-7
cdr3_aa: CASSYSTGTQAYEQYF

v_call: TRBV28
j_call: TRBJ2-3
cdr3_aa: CASSLSQTFTDTQYF

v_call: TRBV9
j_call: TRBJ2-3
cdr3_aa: CASSVAAGGTDTQYF

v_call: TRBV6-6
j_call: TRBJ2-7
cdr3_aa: CASSSHDRADEQYF

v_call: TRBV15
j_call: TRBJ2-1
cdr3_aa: CATSRGRGRSYNEQFF

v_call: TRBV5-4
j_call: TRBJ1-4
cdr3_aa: CAGKVWGGEKLFF

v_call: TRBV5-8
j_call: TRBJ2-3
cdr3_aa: CASSQLRDRGTDTQYF

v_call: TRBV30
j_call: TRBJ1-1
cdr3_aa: CAWARPGQEAEAFF

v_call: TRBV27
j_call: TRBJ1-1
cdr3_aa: CASSLGNTEAFF

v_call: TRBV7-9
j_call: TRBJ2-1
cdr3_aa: CASSLIPGAYNEQFF

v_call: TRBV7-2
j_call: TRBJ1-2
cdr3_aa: CASTPGEGGYGYTF

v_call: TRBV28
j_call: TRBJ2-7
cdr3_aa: CASSSSSYEQYF

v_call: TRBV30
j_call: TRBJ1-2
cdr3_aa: CAWSVPNLLYGYTF

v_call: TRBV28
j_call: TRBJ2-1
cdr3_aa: CASSLVNEQFF

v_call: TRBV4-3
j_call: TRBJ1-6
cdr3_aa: CASSQEGNSPLHF

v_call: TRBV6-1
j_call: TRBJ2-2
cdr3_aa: CASSQTGVTGELFF

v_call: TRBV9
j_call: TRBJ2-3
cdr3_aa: CASSVASTDTQYF

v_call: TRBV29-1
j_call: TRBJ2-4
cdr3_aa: CSVTGAAKNIQYF

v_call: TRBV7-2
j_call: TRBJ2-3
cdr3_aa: CASSLSGIRTDTQYF

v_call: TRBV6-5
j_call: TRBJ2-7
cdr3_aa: CASSWTSSYEQYF

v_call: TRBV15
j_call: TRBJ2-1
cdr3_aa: CATSRDRLNEQFF

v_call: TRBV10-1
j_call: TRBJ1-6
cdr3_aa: CASSERKDRKNSPLHF

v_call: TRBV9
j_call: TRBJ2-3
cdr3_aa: CASSVGGSSTDTQYF

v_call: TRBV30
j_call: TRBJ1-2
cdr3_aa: CAWSSRAAYGYTF

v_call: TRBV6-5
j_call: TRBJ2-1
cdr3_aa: CASSDDWAHNEQFF

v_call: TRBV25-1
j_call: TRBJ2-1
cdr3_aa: CASTVSGWTYNEQFF

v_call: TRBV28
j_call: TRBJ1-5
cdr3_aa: CASSLQVNQPQHF

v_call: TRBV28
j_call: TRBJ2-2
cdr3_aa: CASSTGSIANTGELFF

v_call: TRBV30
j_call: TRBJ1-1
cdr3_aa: CAWSVHLNTEAFF

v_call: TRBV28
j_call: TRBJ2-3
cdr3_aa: CASSPLDTQYF

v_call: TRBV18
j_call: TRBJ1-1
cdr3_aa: CASSPIWGNYTEAFF

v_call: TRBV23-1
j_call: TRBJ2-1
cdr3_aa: CASSHFMASGRDYNEQFF

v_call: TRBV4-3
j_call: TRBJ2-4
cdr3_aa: CASSPRRGGAKNIQYF

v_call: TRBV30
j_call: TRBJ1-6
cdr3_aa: CAWSVLDSSPLHF

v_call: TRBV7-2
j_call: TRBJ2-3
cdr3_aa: CASSFGLAGKDTQYF

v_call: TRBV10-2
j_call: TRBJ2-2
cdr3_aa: CASSPNTGELFF

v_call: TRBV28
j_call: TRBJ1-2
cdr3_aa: CASSLRAGGDGYTF

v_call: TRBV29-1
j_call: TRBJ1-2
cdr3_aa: CSVEALFLSRGDYGYTF

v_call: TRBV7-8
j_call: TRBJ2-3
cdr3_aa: CASTLAGGEGDTQYF

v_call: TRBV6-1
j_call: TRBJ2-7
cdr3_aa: CASSERDFLEQYF

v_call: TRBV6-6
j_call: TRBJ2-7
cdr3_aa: CASSSPFDGAEQYF

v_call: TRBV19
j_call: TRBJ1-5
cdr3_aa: CASSSWGLGTPQHF

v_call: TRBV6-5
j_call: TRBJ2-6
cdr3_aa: CASSSGANVLTF

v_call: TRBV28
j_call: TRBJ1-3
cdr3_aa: CATLRDYAANAGNTIYF

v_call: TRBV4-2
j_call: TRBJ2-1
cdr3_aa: CASSQDPPAYNEQFF

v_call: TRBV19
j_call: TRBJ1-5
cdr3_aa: CASSSYRDNQPQHF